This T cell receptor beta chain was documented in a study of T cells after yellow fever vaccination. The wider study: Those fractions that held only low numbers of cells were prepared using the SMART-Seq v4 Ultra Low Input RNA kit. Study observations and caveats: Abundant bulk-population clonotypes could contaminate the FACS-sorted repertoires.

Template switching with 5'RACE generated the TCR cDNA and added a universal primer site and UMIs. MiXCR, applied by TCRdb to the 5' RACE reads, yields one record per CDR3 protein. Here the sample spans 310,000 or so distinct CDR3 sequences, more than 3% being singletons. Germline CDR1 SNHLY, CDR2 FYNNEI. The CDR3 is 14 amino acids. V dropped 6 bases and J dropped 2; count of bases not matched to a gene: 4. This clonotype came up many times. Its antigen remains unknown. Sequenced material: PBMCs, taken on the day of the yellow fever booster vaccination. V gene TRBV2 combines with J gene TRBJ2-5, with TRBD1 matching 9 bases. This sequence was found in a man younger than 30 who received the YFV17D yellow fever vaccine. The CDR3 spells CASRGTGNQETQYF. The CDR3 nucleotides are TGTGCCAGCAGGGGGACAGGGAATCAAGAGACCCAGTACTTC. The full variable domain, completed using reference TRBV2 and TRBJ2-5, is EPEVTQTPSHQVTQMGQEVILRCVPISNHLYFYWYRQILGQKVEFLVSFYNNEISEKSEIFDDQFSVERPDGSNFTLKIRSTKLEDSAMYFCASRGTGNQETQYFGPGTRLLVL.